This TCR beta chain is from a study of regulatory T cells in long-lasting Graves disease. Study conclusions and caveats: Favored usage of TRBV28, TRBJ1-2 and TRBJ2-5 was recorded in persistent disease.

This clonotype was observed a handful of times. Its cognate antigen is unknown. Stated time point: persistent/refractory GD, antithyroid drugs over 5 years with positive TRAb. RNA extracted from PBMCs served as the sequencing template. Arm-PCR with iRepertoire HTBI primers amplified the CDR3 regions for these TCR beta libraries. TCRdb re-derived calls from the multiplex PCR reads in MiXCR, one entry per CDR3 protein. The repertoire holds under 450,000 distinct CDR3 sequences, with 23% as singletons. The CDR3 has 13 residues. Deletions cut 6 bases from V and 8 bases from J, with 13 bases between. Germline values: CDR1 MNHNS, CDR2 SASEGT.

This specimen consisted of peripheral blood mononuclear cells (PBMCs), obtained when the disease was refractory, from a patient treated with antithyroid drugs. This chain joins TRBV6-1 and TRBJ1-4; possibly TRBD1 for D (6 bases). The clonotype was recovered from a female donor with Graves disease. DNA of the CDR3: TGTGCCAGCAGCGGACAGATTATGGAAAAACTGTTTTTT. Translation gives CASSGQIMEKLFF.